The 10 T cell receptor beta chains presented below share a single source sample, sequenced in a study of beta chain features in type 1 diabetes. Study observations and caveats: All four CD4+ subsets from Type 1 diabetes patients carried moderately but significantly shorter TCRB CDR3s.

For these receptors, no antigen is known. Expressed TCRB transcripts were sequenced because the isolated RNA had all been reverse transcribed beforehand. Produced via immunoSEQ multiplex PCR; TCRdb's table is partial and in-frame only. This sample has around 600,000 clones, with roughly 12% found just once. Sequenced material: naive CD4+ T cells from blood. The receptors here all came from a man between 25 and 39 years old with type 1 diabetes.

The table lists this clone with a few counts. The chain's CDR3 is CASSPISSYTF. The CDR3 bases are TGTGCCAGCAGCCCTATTTCGAGCTACACCTTC. V and J are TRBV7-9 and TRBJ1-2; D uncertain. With 5 bases removed from V and 9 bases from J, the gap between germline ends came to 10 bases. This CDR3 has 11 amino acids. Germline V gives CDR1 SEHNR, CDR2 FQNEAQ (reference sequence).

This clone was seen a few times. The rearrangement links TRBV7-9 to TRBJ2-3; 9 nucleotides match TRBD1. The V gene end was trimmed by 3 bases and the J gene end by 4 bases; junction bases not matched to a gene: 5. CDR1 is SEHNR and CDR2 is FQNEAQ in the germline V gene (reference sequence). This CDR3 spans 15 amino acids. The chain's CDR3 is CASSFWTGESDTQYF. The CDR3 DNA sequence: TGTGCCAGCAGCTTTTGGACAGGGGAATCAGATACGCAGTATTTT. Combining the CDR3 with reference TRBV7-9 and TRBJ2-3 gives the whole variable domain DTGVSQNPRHKITKRGQNVTFRCDPISEHNRLYWYRQTLGQGPEFLTYFQNEAQLEKSRLLSDRFSAERPKGSFSTLEIQRTEQGDSAMYLCASSFWTGESDTQYFGPGTRLTVL.

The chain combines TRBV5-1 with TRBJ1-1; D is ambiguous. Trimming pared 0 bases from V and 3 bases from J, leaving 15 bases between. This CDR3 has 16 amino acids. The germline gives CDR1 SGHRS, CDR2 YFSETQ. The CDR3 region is CASSLDSLSGDTEAFF. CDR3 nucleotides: TGCGCCAGCAGCTTGGATTCCCTAAGCGGCGACACTGAAGCTTTCTTT.

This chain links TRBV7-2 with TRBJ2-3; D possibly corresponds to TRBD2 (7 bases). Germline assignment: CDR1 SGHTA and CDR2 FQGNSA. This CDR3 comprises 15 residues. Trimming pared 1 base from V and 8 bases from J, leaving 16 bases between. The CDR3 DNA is TGTGCCAGCAGCTTAGTCGCGGGGGCCCTGACTACGCAGTATTTT. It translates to CASSLVAGALTTQYF.

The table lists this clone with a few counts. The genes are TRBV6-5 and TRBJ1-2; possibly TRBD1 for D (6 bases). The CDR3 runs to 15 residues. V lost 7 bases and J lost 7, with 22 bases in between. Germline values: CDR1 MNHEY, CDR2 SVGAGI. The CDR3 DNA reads TGTGCCAGCACTCTACAGGGCGTTCCAAGAGGTGGCTACACCTTC. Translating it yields CASTLQGVPRGGYTF.

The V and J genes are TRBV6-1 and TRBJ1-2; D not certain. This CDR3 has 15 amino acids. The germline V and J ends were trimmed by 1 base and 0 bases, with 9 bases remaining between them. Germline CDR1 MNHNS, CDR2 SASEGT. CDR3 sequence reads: CASSEGAAANYGYTF. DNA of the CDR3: TGTGCCAGCAGTGAAGGGGCCGCGGCTAACTATGGCTACACCTTC.

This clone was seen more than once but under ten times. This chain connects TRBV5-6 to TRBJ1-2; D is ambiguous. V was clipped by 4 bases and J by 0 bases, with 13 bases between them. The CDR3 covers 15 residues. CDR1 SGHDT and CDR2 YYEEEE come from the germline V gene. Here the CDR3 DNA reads TGTGCCAGCAGCCGGGCGGACGGCGCTAACTATGGCTACACCTTC. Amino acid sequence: CASSRADGANYGYTF.

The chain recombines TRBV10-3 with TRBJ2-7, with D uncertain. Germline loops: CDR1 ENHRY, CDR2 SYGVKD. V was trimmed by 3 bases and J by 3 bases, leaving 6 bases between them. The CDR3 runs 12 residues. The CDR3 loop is CAISEDFYEQYF. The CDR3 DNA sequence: TGTGCCATCAGTGAAGACTTCTACGAGCAGTACTTC.

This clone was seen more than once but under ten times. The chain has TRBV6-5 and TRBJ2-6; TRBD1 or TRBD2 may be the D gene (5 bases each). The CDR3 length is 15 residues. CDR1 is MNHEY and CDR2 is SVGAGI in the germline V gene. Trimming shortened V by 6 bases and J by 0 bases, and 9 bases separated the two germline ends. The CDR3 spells CASRGPRSGANVLTF. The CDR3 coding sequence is TGTGCCAGCAGGGGACCGCGCTCTGGGGCCAACGTCCTGACTTTC.

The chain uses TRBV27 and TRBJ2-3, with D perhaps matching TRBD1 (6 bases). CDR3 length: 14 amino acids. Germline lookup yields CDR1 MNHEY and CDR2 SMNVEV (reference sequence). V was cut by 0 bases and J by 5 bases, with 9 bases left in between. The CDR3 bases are TGTGCCAGCAGTTTATCGGGCAGGGGAGATACGCAGTATTTT. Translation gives CASSLSGRGDTQYF.